This is a list of T cell receptor beta chains from one sample in a study of monozygotic twins with inflammatory bowel disease. From its re-call of the 5' RACE reads, TCRdb lists each CDR3 protein once, without DNA. The table lists about 140,000 distinct CDR3 sequences, with roughly 2.5% in the top ten. The sequencing sample was made of blood. These receptors were taken from a human donor with ulcerative colitis or Crohn's disease, or a healthy co-twin of an affected twin (not recorded which). CDR3s include the opening cysteine and the closing phenylalanine or tryptophan.

len	j_gene	v_gene	CDR3aa
16	TRBJ2-3	TRBV6-2/TRBV6-3	CASRLDRSLSTDTQYF
15	TRBJ1-1	TRBV25-1	CASSHRQKGDTEAFF
14	TRBJ2-7	TRBV5-5	CASSLGQPAYEQYF
17	TRBJ2-1	TRBV18	CASSPTKPDKVYNEQFF
15	TRBJ2-7	TRBV5-6	CASSYSQGYRHEQYF
15	TRBJ2-6	TRBV5-4	CASSRDSSGANVLTF
14	TRBJ1-3	TRBV7-2	CASSHIGYGNTIYF
17	TRBJ2-3	TRBV7-3	CASSLGLLAASTDTQYF
16	TRBJ2-7	TRBV18	CASSPRGRGLGDEQYF
15	TRBJ2-1	TRBV25-1	CASSDVGSGAHEQFF
14	TRBJ1-1	TRBV27	CASSFLATNTEAFF
14	TRBJ2-7	TRBV4-2	CASSQDRADGEQYF
17	TRBJ2-7	TRBV6-2/TRBV6-3	CASSYPAASGGPYEQYF
15	TRBJ2-1	TRBV7-9	CASSPDRAGRNEQFF
16	TRBJ2-1	TRBV6-1	CASSPLAGGDYNEQFF
15	TRBJ2-1	TRBV5-6	CASSLKQVSYNEQFF